The subject of this entry is one T cell receptor (beta chain). Its antigen is undetermined. The data originate from a study of cytomegalovirus exposure and HLA in healthy donors. Study outcomes and limitations: Most TCR beta V segments were productive about 90% or about 30% of the time in an earlier analysis. Later analysis showed TCR association rates varying by HLA locus, highest for DRB1 and lowest for HLA-C.

Losses at the gene ends were 4 bases for V and 4 bases for J; bases not matched to a gene: 3. This CDR3 spans 13 amino acids. Germline CDR1 and CDR2: SGHRS and YFSETQ. The PCR contained 60 Vbeta and 13 Jbeta primers. Assay used: immunoSEQ multiplex PCR; TCRdb lists only in-frame clones, some missing. The sample consists of 100,000 to 130,000 clones, 76% of them appearing once. At the time of sampling, donors were nominally healthy, though unrecorded immune exposures were likely. The origin of this receptor is a man between 18 and 29 years old in good health and CMV-seronegative. Sequencing was carried out using PBMCs. The J gene is TRBJ1-1, the V gene TRBV5-1; 8 nucleotides line up with TRBD1. As DNA, the CDR3 is TGCGCCAGCAGCATTACAGGGGGCACTGAAGCTTTCTTT. Encoded protein: CASSITGGTEAFF.